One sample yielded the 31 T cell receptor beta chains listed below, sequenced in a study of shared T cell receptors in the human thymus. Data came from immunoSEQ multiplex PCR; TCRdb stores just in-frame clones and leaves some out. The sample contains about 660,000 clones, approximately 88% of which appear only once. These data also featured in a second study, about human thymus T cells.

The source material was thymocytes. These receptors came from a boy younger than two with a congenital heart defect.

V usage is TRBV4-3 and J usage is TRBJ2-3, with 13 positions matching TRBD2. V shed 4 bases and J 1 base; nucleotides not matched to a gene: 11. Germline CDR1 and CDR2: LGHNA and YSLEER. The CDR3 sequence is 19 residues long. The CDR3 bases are TGCGCCAGCAGCCCCGCCGGGACTAGCGGGAAATTGGGCACAGATACGCAGTATTTT. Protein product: CASSPAGTSGKLGTDTQYF.

This CDR3 is CASSSRGANEKLFF. In DNA form, the CDR3 reads TGTGCCAGCAGCTCCAGGGGAGCGAATGAAAAACTGTTTTTT. This chain uses TRBV7-9 with TRBJ1-4; possible D gene TRBD1, 6 bases. Trimming stripped 4 bases from V and 5 bases from J, with 11 bases between. The CDR3 length is 14 residues. Germline V CDR1 and CDR2: SEHNR, FQNEAQ (reference sequence). The full variable domain, completed using reference TRBV7-9 and TRBJ1-4, is DTGVSQNPRHKITKRGQNVTFRCDPISEHNRLYWYRQTLGQGPEFLTYFQNEAQLEKSRLLSDRFSAERPKGSFSTLEIQRTEQGDSAMYLCASSSRGANEKLFFGSGTQLSVL.

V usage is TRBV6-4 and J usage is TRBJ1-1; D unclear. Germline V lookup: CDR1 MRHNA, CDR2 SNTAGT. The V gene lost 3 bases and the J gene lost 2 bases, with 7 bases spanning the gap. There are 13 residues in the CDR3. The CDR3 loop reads CASSESGNTEAFF. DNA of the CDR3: TGTGCCAGCAGTGAGTCAGGAAACACTGAAGCTTTCTTT.

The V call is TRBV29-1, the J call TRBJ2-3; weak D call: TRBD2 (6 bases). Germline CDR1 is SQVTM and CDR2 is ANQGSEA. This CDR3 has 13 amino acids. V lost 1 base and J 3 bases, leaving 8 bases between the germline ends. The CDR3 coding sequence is TGCAGCGTTGAAGGGGAGGAAACAGATACGCAGTATTTT. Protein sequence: CSVEGEETDTQYF.

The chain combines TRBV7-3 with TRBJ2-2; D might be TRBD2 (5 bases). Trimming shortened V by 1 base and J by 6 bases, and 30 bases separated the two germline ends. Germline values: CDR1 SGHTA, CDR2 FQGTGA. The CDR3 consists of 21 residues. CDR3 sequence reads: CASSLNYTLDWKHGPAGELFF. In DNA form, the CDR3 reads TGTGCCAGCAGCTTAAATTACACCCTGGACTGGAAACATGGTCCGGCCGGGGAGCTGTTTTTT.

The CDR3 sequence: CASSLGAAELAESSYEQYF. CDR3 coding DNA: TGTGCCAGCAGCTTAGGGGCAGCTGAACTAGCGGAGAGCTCCTACGAGCAGTACTTC. J is TRBJ2-7 and V is TRBV13; TRBD2 aligns across 8 bases. The CDR3 length is 19 residues. Germline V gives CDR1 PRHDT, CDR2 FYEKMQ (reference sequence). V was pared by 0 bases and J by 0 bases, with 13 bases of the junction left unmatched.

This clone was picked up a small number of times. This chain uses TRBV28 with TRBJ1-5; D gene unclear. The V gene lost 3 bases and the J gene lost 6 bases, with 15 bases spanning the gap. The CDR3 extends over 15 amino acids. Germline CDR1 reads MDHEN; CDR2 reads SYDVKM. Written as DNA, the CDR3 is TGTGCCAGCAGTTTTCCCAAATACTTTAGTCAGCCCCAGCATTTT. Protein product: CASSFPKYFSQPQHF.

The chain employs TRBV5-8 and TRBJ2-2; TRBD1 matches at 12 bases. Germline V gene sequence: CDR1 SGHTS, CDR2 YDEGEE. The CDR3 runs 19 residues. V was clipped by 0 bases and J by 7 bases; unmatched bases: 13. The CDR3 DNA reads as TGTGCCAGCAGCTTGGCGCCGGGACAGGGGGCATGGTTCAACGGGGAGCTGTTTTTT. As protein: CASSLAPGQGAWFNGELFF.

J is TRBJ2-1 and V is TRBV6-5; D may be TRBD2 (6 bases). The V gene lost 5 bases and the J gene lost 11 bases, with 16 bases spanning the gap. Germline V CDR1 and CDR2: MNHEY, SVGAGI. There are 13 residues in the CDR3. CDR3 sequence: CASSQPPGAKQFF. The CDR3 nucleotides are TGTGCCAGCAGTCAACCCCCGGGAGCGAAGCAGTTCTTC.

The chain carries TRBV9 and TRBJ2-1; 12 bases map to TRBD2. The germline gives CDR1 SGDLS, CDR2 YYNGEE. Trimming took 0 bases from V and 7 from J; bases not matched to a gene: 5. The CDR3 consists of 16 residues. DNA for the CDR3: TGTGCCAGCAGCGTAGTTATCGGGACTAGCGGGAATGAGCAGTTCTTC. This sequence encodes CASSVVIGTSGNEQFF.

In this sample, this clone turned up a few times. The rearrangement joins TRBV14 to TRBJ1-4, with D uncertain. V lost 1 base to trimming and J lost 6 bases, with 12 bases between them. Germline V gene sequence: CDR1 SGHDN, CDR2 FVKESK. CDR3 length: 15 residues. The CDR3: CASSQAGRPDEKLFF. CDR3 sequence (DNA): TGTGCCAGCAGCCAAGCTGGCAGGCCAGATGAAAAACTGTTTTTT.

Written as DNA, the CDR3 is TGTGCCAGCAGCGAAGGGCGGGGAAGGAGGGAGACCCAGTACTTC. Translating gives CASSEGRGRRETQYF. The chain uses TRBV7-2 and TRBJ2-5, with D perhaps matching TRBD2 (6 bases). V shed 5 bases and J shed 5 bases, with 18 bases lying between them. There are 15 residues in the CDR3. From germline, CDR1 is SGHTA and CDR2 FQGNSA.

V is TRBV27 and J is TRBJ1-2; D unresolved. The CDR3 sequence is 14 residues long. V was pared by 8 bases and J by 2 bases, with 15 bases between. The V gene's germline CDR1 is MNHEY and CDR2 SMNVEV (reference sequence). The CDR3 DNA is TGTGCCAGCCGACCCCAAAGGGAGAACTATGGCTACACCTTC. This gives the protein CASRPQRENYGYTF.

CDR3 nucleotide sequence: TGTGCCAGCAGCTTACTTAGAGGGACTAGTAACACAGATACGCAGTATTTT. Amino acid sequence: CASSLLRGTSNTDTQYF. The rearrangement links TRBV11-2 to TRBJ2-3, with 8 bases that match TRBD2. Germline V gene sequence: CDR1 SGHAT, CDR2 FQNNGV. The CDR3 length is 17 residues. V shed 2 bases and J 2 bases; nucleotides not matched to a gene: 9.

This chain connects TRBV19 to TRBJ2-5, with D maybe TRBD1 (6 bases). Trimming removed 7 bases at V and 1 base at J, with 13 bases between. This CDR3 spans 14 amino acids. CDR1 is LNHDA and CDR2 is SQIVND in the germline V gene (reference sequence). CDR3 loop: CASTPGTPQETQYF. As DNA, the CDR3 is TGTGCCAGTACCCCCGGGACACCCCAAGAGACCCAGTACTTC. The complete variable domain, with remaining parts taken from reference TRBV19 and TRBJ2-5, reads DGGITQSPKYLFRKEGQNVTLSCEQNLNHDAMYWYRQDPGQGLRLIYYSQIVNDFQKGDIAEGYSVSREKKESFPLTVTSAQKNPTAFYLCASTPGTPQETQYFGPGTRLLVL.

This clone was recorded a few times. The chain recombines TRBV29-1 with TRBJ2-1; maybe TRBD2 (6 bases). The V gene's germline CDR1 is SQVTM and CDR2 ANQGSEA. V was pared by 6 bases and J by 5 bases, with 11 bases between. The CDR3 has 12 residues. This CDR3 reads CSVHGRHNEQFF. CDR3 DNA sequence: TGCAGCGTCCACGGGAGACACAATGAGCAGTTCTTC.

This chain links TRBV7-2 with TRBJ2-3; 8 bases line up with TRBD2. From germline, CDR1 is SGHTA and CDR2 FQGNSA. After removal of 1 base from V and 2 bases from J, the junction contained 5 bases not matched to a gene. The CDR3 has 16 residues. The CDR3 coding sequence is TGTGCCAGCAGCTTAGAACGGCGGGAGGACACAGATACGCAGTATTTT. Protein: CASSLERREDTDTQYF.

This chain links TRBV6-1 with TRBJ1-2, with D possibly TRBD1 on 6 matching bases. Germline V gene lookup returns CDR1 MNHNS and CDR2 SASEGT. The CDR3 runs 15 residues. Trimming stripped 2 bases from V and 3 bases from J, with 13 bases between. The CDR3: CASSETPGDHYGYTF. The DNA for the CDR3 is TGTGCCAGCAGTGAAACCCCAGGGGACCACTATGGCTACACCTTC.

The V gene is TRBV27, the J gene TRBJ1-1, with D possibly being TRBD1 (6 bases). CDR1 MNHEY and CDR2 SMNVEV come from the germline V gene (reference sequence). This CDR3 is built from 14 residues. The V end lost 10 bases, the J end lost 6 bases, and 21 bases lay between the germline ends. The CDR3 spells CATGRGGEASEAFF. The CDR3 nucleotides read TGTGCCACCGGGCGAGGGGGGGAAGCGTCTGAAGCTTTCTTT.

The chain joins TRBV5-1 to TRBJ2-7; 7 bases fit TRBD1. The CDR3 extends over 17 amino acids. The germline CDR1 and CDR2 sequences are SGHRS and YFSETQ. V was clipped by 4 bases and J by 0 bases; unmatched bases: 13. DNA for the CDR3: TGCGCCAGCAGCCGGGCCATCGGGACAGCCAGCTCCTACGAGCAGTACTTC. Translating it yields CASSRAIGTASSYEQYF.

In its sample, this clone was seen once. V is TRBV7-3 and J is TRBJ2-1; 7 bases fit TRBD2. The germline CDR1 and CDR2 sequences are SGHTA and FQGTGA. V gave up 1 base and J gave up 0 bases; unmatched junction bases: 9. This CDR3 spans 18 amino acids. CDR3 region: CASSLRGGGSSSYNEQFF. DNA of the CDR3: TGTGCCAGCAGCTTAAGGGGTGGCGGGAGCAGCTCCTACAATGAGCAGTTCTTC.

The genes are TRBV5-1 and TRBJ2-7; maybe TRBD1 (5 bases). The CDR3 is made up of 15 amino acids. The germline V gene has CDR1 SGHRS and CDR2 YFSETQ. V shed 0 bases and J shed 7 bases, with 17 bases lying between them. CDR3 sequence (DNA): TGCGCCAGCAGCTTGGAAGACAGTGACCGAGGAGAGCAGTACTTC. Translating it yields CASSLEDSDRGEQYF.

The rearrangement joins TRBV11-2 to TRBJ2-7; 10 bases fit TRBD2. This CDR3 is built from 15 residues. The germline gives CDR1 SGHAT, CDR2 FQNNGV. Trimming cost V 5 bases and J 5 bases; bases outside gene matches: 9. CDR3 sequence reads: CASSEAGGQRNEQYF. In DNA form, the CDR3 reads TGTGCCAGCAGCGAAGCGGGAGGGCAGAGGAACGAGCAGTACTTC.

The CDR3 nucleotides are TGTGCCAGTATGGGAGCCCTTCCTAAGAATGGCTACACCTTC. This codes for CASMGALPKNGYTF. This chain uses TRBV19 with TRBJ1-2; D unresolved. CDR1 and CDR2 from the germline V gene are LNHDA and SQIVND (reference sequence). This CDR3 contains 14 residues. Trimming took 7 bases from V and 6 from J, leaving 18 bases between them.

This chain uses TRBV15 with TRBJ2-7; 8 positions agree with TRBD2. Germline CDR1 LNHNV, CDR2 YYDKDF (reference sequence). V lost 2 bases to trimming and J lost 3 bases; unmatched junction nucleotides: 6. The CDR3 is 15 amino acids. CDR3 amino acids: CATSRLAGENYEQYF. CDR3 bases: TGTGCCACCAGCAGACTAGCGGGTGAGAACTACGAGCAGTACTTC. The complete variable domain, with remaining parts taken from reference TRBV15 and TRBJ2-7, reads DAMVIQNPRYQVTQFGKPVTLSCSQTLNHNVMYWYQQKSSQAPKLLFHYYDKDFNNEADTPDNFQSRRPNTSFCFLDIRSPGLGDTAMYLCATSRLAGENYEQYFGPGTRLTVT.

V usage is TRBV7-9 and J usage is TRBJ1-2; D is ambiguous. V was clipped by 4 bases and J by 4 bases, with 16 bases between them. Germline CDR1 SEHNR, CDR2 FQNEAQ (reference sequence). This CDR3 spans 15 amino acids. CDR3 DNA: TGTGCCAGCAGCTGTGGCCAGCAAGGAGGCTATGGCTACACCTTC. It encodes CASSCGQQGGYGYTF.

In DNA form, the CDR3 reads TGTGCCAGTCGACCCCAGCGCTCGAACACCGGGGAGCTGTTTTTT. Translation gives CASRPQRSNTGELFF. The V gene is TRBV19, the J gene TRBJ2-2; unclear D gene. The V end lost 8 bases, the J end lost 0 bases, and 13 bases lay between the germline ends. The CDR3 runs to 15 residues. Looked up from germline, CDR1 is LNHDA and CDR2 is SQIVND (reference sequence).

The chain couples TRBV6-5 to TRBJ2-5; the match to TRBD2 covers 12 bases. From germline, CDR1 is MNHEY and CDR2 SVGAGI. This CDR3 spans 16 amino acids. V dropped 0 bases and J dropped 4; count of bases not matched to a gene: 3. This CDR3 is CASSYSTSGRIETQYF. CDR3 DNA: TGTGCCAGCAGTTACTCAACTAGCGGGAGGATAGAGACCCAGTACTTC.

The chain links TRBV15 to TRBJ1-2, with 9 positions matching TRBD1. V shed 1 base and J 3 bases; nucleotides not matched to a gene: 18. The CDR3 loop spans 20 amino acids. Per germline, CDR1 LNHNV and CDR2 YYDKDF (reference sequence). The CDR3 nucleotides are TGTGCCACCAGCAGAGCTCAAAACACCTTGGGGACAGGGTTTGACTATGGCTACACCTTC. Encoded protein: CATSRAQNTLGTGFDYGYTF.

The CDR3 DNA sequence: TGTGCCAGCAGCTTGCGGCGGCGGGGACCGGGGGAGACCCAGTACTTC. Its translation: CASSLRRRGPGETQYF. This chain links TRBV5-6 with TRBJ2-5, with D perhaps TRBD2 (6 bases). The CDR3 length is 16 residues. The germline V and J ends were trimmed by 1 base and 5 bases, with 18 bases remaining between them. Germline CDR1 reads SGHDT; CDR2 reads YYEEEE. Full variable domain (outside the CDR3, taken from reference TRBV5-6 and TRBJ2-5): DAGVTQSPTHLIKTRGQQVTLRCSPKSGHDTVSWYQQALGQGPQFIFQYYEEEERQRGNFPDRFSGHQFPNYSSELNVNALLLGDSALYLCASSLRRRGPGETQYFGPGTRLLVL.

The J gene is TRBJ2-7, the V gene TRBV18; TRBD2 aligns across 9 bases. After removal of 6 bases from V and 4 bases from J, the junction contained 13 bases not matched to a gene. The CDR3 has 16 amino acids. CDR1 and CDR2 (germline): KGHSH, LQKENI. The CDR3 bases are TGTGCCAGCTCCCGCAGGCGTGCGGGAGGGCCGTACGAGCAGTACTTC. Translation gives CASSRRRAGGPYEQYF.